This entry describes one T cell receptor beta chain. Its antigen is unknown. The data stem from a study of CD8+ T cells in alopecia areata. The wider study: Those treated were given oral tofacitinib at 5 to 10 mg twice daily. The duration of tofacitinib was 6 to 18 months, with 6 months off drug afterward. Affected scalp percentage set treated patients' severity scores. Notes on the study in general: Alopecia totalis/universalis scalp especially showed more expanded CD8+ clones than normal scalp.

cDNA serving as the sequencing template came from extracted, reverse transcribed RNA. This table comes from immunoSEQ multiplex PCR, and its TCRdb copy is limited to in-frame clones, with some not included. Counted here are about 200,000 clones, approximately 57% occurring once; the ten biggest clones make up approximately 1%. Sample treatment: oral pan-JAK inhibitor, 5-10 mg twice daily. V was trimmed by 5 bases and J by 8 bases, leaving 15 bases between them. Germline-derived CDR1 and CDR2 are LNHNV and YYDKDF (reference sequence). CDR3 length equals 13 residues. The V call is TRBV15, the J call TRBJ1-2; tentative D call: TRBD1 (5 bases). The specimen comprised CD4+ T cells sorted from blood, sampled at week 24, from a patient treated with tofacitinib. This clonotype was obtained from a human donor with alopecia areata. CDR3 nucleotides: TGTGCCACCAGCCGTCCGGGACCGGGAGGCTACACCTTC. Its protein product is CATSRPGPGGYTF.